This T cell receptor beta chain comes out of a study of blood T cell repertoires in COVID-19. Germline values: CDR1 SGHVS, CDR2 FNYEAQ. The ends lost 3 bases at V and 1 base at J; junction bases unmatched: 3. The CDR3 contains 15 residues. Original processing methods: Reference gene primer amplification gave nucleated cell count estimates. Sequencing used immunoSEQ multiplex PCR; TCRdb keeps in-frame clones, though not all of them. V and J calls and clone size are those listed in that table; D and trimming were worked out from the DNA. The sample has approximately 200,000 clones; over 75% are singletons. Which cohort a participant joined came from the clinical history participants gave.

The sequencing sample was made of PBMCs or T cells enriched from blood (not recorded which). The receptor's source is a woman in her thirties who had been exposed to COVID-19. This chain connects TRBV7-6 to TRBJ1-2, with 9 bases lining up with TRBD1. CDR3 protein: CASSFGTGNNYGYTF. The CDR3 nucleotides read TGTGCCAGCAGCTTCGGGACAGGGAATAACTATGGCTACACCTTC.